This TCR beta chain was recovered during a study of blood T cell repertoires in COVID-19. For the study at large: Spain, Italy and the United States supplied samples that represented acute and convalescent COVID-19. T cells, B-cell-depleted T cells, or PBMCs provided the cDNA or gDNA that served as material.

The junction had 9 bases not matched to a gene; V was cut back by 6 bases and J by 8 bases. The CDR3 totals 16 residues. The germline V gene encodes CDR1 MNHEY and CDR2 SMNVEV (reference sequence). Authors' processing steps: The authors estimated nucleated cell counts from reference gene primer amplification. Measured with immunoSEQ multiplex PCR; TCRdb has only the in-frame clones, and not every one. The V and J calls and clone size were taken over from that table, and D and trimming were inferred from the DNA. The sample includes roughly 83,000 clones, about 84% of them seen just once. The sequenced sample was peripheral blood. This chain connects TRBV27 to TRBJ2-1, with 14 bases that match TRBD2. The sequence derives from a man aged 50 to 59 with active COVID-19. The CDR3 sequence is CASSLTGTSGRDEQFF. The CDR3 nucleotides are TGTGCCAGCAGCCTGACCGGGACTAGCGGGAGAGATGAGCAGTTCTTC.